This paragraph reports one T cell receptor (beta chain). Its antigen is not known. The germline V gene encodes CDR1 SGHNT and CDR2 YYREEE (reference sequence). The CDR3 covers 14 residues. V lost 4 bases and J 5 bases, leaving 13 bases between the germline ends. These data come from a study of cytomegalovirus exposure and HLA in healthy donors. Study-level results: Using a false discovery rate of 0.05, a later analysis showed that about 16,000 TCR beta sequences were associated with HLA alleles. Previously analyzed data showed that most TCR beta V segments were productive at a frequency of about 87% or about 30%.

PCR employed 60 Vbeta and 13 Jbeta primers. The protocol was immunoSEQ multiplex PCR, while the TCRdb copy is restricted to in-frame clones and leaves out a portion. Seen here are approximately 110,000 clones, more than 60% observed once, and the top ten hold more than 4.5%. Though nominally healthy at sampling, donors likely had unrecorded immune exposures. This sequence was found in a female donor in good health and CMV-seropositive. Sequenced sample: PBMCs. The V and J genes are TRBV5-4 and TRBJ2-1, with D possibly matching TRBD2 (7 bases). CDR3 amino acids: CASSAGGRNNEQFF. Written as DNA, the CDR3 is TGTGCCAGCAGCGCCGGGGGGCGGAACAATGAGCAGTTCTTC.